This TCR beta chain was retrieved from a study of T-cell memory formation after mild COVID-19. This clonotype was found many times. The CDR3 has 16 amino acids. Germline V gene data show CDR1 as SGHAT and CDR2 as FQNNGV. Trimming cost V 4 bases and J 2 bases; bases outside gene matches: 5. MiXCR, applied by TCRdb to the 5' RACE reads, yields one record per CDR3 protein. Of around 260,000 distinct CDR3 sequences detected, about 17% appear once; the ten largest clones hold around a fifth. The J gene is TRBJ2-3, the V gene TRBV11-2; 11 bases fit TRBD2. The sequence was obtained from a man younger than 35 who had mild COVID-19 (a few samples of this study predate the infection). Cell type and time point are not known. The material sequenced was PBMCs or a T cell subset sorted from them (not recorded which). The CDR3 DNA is TGTGCCAGCAGCTCGACTAGCGGGGCACCCACAGATACGCAGTATTTT. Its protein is CASSSTSGAPTDTQYF.